Presented here are 22 T cell receptor beta chains from one specimen sequenced in a study of blood T cell repertoires in COVID-19. Using immunoSEQ multiplex PCR, the repertoire was profiled, and TCRdb retains in-frame clones only, with some absent. The sample lists 120,000 or so clones, roughly four fifths occurring once. Material for sequencing was peripheral blood. The receptors derive from a man in his sixties with acute or convalescent COVID-19.

V is TRBV7-2 and J is TRBJ2-7, with 8 bases identical to TRBD2. Trimming at V came to 1 base and at J to 3 bases, leaving 5 bases not matched to a gene. Germline lookup yields CDR1 SGHTA and CDR2 FQGNSA. CDR3 length: 15 amino acids. The CDR3 loop is CASSLGLANYYEQYF. CDR3 coding DNA: TGTGCCAGCAGCTTAGGACTAGCGAATTACTACGAGCAGTACTTC.

CDR3 in DNA: TGCGCCAGCAGCTTGGAGGGGGAGCCCGCCTACAATGAGCAGTTCTTC. It is translated as CASSLEGEPAYNEQFF. This chain uses TRBV5-1 with TRBJ2-1, with D possibly being TRBD1 (6 bases). CDR1 and CDR2 from the germline V gene are SGHRS and YFSETQ. The CDR3 spans 16 residues. Trimming removed 0 bases from V and 2 bases from J, with 12 bases in between.

This clone was picked up one time. J is TRBJ1-1 and V is TRBV7-3, with TRBD1 as a possible D gene (5 bases). From germline, CDR1 is SGHTA and CDR2 FQGTGA. Trimming removed 4 bases at V and 2 bases at J, with 14 bases between. CDR3 length: 15 amino acids. The CDR3 region has the DNA TGTGCCAGCAGCTCCTCCGGGGGAGGCAACACTGAAGCTTTCTTT. Its translation: CASSSSGGGNTEAFF.

The chain links TRBV5-6 to TRBJ2-5; no reliable D call. The germline CDR1 and CDR2 sequences are SGHDT and YYEEEE. Trimming took off 1 base at V and 3 bases at J, with 10 bases between the two ends. The CDR3 runs to 14 residues. CDR3 loop: CASSLKPGKETQYF. CDR3 bases: TGTGCCAGCAGCTTGAAACCAGGAAAAGAGACCCAGTACTTC. Combining the CDR3 with reference TRBV5-6 and TRBJ2-5 gives the whole variable domain DAGVTQSPTHLIKTRGQQVTLRCSPKSGHDTVSWYQQALGQGPQFIFQYYEEEERQRGNFPDRFSGHQFPNYSSELNVNALLLGDSALYLCASSLKPGKETQYFGPGTRLLVL.

V and J are TRBV24-1 and TRBJ2-5, with TRBD2 matching over 10 bases. CDR3 length equals 14 residues. CDR1 and CDR2 (germline): KGHDR, SFDVKD. J was trimmed by 1 base and V by 9 bases; bases with no gene match: 4. This CDR3 reads CATSGTSAQETQYF. For the CDR3, the DNA is TGTGCCACCTCCGGGACTAGCGCCCAAGAGACCCAGTACTTC.

V and J are TRBV29-1 and TRBJ2-5; 12 bases agree with TRBD1. V dropped 5 bases and J dropped 4; count of bases not matched to a gene: 5. This CDR3 region has 14 residues. Germline assignment: CDR1 SQVTM and CDR2 ANQGSEA. DNA for the CDR3: TGCAGCGTTTCCGGGACAGGGGGCGGAGAGACCCAGTACTTC. Its protein is CSVSGTGGGETQYF.

V gene TRBV24-1 combines with J gene TRBJ2-1; 11 bases agree with TRBD2. CDR1 KGHDR and CDR2 SFDVKD come from the germline V gene. The CDR3 length is 18 residues. V shed 6 bases and J 1 base; nucleotides not matched to a gene: 10. CDR3 coding DNA: TGTGCCACCAGTCCTACTACTAGCGGGAGCGGGTCCTACAATGAGCAGTTCTTC. Protein: CATSPTTSGSGSYNEQFF.

The chain uses TRBV28 and TRBJ2-4; D perhaps matches TRBD2 (6 bases). The germline gives CDR1 MDHEN, CDR2 SYDVKM. V was trimmed by 2 bases and J by 5 bases, leaving 10 bases between them. The CDR3 loop spans 14 amino acids. The CDR3 here is CASSLGREQNIQYF. In DNA form, the CDR3 reads TGTGCCAGCAGTTTAGGACGGGAGCAAAACATTCAGTACTTC.

The chain joins TRBV13 to TRBJ2-1; D remains unclear. CDR3 length: 14 amino acids. Trimming left V 4 bases short and J 5 bases short, with 12 bases between. The germline V gene encodes CDR1 PRHDT and CDR2 FYEKMQ (reference sequence). This chain's CDR3 is CASSSVGRDNEQFF. CDR3 coding DNA: TGTGCCAGCAGCTCCGTGGGTCGGGACAATGAGCAGTTCTTC.

V is TRBV28 and J is TRBJ2-7; 10 bases are shared with TRBD1. Trimming at V came to 6 bases and at J to 3 bases, leaving 8 bases not matched to a gene. This CDR3 region has 15 residues. Germline CDR1 reads MDHEN; CDR2 reads SYDVKM. Here the CDR3 DNA reads TGTGCCAGCAGCCTCCCGGGACAGGGGCTCTACGAGCAGTACTTC. This translates into CASSLPGQGLYEQYF.

This clone came up once. The chain joins TRBV7-9 to TRBJ2-1, with a possible D match to TRBD2 (5 bases). This CDR3 has 15 amino acids. CDR1 is SEHNR, CDR2 FQNEAQ, per germline (reference sequence). V gave up 0 bases and J gave up 6 bases, with 12 bases separating them. The CDR3 nucleotides are TGTGCCAGCAGCTTAGCGTTGGTCGGAGGCAATGAGCAGTTCTTC. It specifies CASSLALVGGNEQFF.

The V call is TRBV28, the J call TRBJ1-6, with TRBD1 matching over 7 bases. V shed 7 bases and J 3 bases; nucleotides not matched to a gene: 6. Per the germline V gene, CDR1 is MDHEN and CDR2 is SYDVKM. The CDR3 consists of 15 residues. CDR3 nucleotide sequence: TGTGCCAGCATTGATACAGGGGTCTATAATTCACCCCTCCACTTT. Its translation is CASIDTGVYNSPLHF.

The CDR3 DNA reads as TGTGCCAGTTCATCCGGGACAGGGGGCTGGCAGCCCCAGCATTTT. Translating it yields CASSSGTGGWQPQHF. This chain uses TRBV19 with TRBJ1-5; TRBD1 matches 12 bases. The CDR3 runs 15 residues. Germline V gene lookup returns CDR1 LNHDA and CDR2 SQIVND (reference sequence). With V trimmed by 8 bases and J by 7 bases, 9 bases remained unmatched.

This sequence joins TRBV29-1 and TRBJ2-2, with TRBD1 identical over 9 bases. The CDR3 is 16 amino acids. The junction had 8 bases not matched to a gene; V was cut back by 4 bases and J by 2 bases. Germline V gene sequence: CDR1 SQVTM, CDR2 ANQGSEA. For the CDR3, the DNA is TGCAGCGTTGTCCCGGGACAGGGCCAAAACACCGGGGAGCTGTTTTTT. Its translation is CSVVPGQGQNTGELFF.

The chain uses TRBV27 and TRBJ1-2; possible D gene TRBD1, 5 bases. This CDR3 is 15 amino acids long. The germline V gene encodes CDR1 MNHEY and CDR2 SMNVEV (reference sequence). Trimming cost V 5 bases and J 4 bases, with 17 bases left between them. CDR3 nucleotide sequence: TGTGCCAGCAGTCCCGCGAGCCTAACAGGCTATGGCTACACCTTC. Protein product: CASSPASLTGYGYTF.

The chain employs TRBV27 and TRBJ2-7; 9 bases agree with TRBD2. V dropped 5 bases and J dropped 7; count of bases not matched to a gene: 9. This CDR3 region has 14 residues. In germline, CDR1 is MNHEY, CDR2 SMNVEV (reference sequence). CDR3: CASSPAGGPREQYF. Written as DNA, the CDR3 is TGTGCCAGCAGTCCTGCGGGAGGGCCGCGGGAGCAGTACTTC.

The gene calls are TRBV18 and TRBJ2-3, with TRBD1 identical over 8 bases. Germline V gives CDR1 KGHSH, CDR2 LQKENI. The V and J ends lost 2 bases and 6 bases, in that order; junction bases with no gene match: 4. The CDR3 covers 14 residues. CDR3 protein: CASSPARTGDTQYF. Here the CDR3 DNA reads TGTGCCAGCTCACCAGCCCGGACAGGGGATACGCAGTATTTT.

This chain uses TRBV6-6 with TRBJ1-2; D is ambiguous. CDR3 length equals 14 residues. Germline assignment: CDR1 MNHNY and CDR2 SVGAGI (reference sequence). Trimming shortened V by 6 bases and J by 5 bases, and 16 bases separated the two germline ends. This chain's CDR3 is CASRSGAIRYGYTF. DNA of the CDR3: TGTGCCAGCAGGTCAGGTGCCATTAGGTATGGCTACACCTTC.

The chain combines TRBV6-1 with TRBJ1-2, with TRBD1 matching over 8 bases. With V trimmed by 1 base and J by 5 bases, 3 bases remained unmatched. CDR1 is MNHNS, CDR2 SASEGT, per germline. The CDR3 covers 14 residues. CDR3 loop: CASSEVGQVYGYTF. As DNA, the CDR3 is TGTGCCAGCAGTGAAGTGGGACAGGTGTATGGCTACACCTTC.

The genes are TRBV5-1 and TRBJ2-7, with 10 bases fitting TRBD1. In germline, CDR1 is SGHRS, CDR2 YFSETQ. The CDR3 has 13 residues. The V and J ends lost 4 bases and 10 bases, in that order; junction bases with no gene match: 8. The chain's CDR3 is CASSHPGQGLQYF. The CDR3 coding sequence is TGCGCCAGCAGCCACCCGGGACAGGGGTTACAGTACTTC.

The chain uses TRBV5-1 and TRBJ1-2; D unresolved. In germline, CDR1 is SGHRS, CDR2 YFSETQ. The CDR3 runs 18 residues. V was pared by 1 base and J by 0 bases, with 19 bases between. This chain's CDR3 is CASSLWEITPSTNYGYTF. The CDR3, as DNA: TGCGCCAGCAGCTTGTGGGAGATTACACCCTCTACTAACTATGGCTACACCTTC.

V gene TRBV18 combines with J gene TRBJ2-5; tentative D call: TRBD2 (6 bases). V shed 0 bases and J shed 4 bases, with 12 bases lying between them. The V gene's germline CDR1 is KGHSH and CDR2 LQKENI. The CDR3 runs to 15 residues. The CDR3 nucleotides are TGTGCCAGCTCACCACCAATCCGGGGAGGAGAGACCCAGTACTTC. Residues: CASSPPIRGGETQYF.